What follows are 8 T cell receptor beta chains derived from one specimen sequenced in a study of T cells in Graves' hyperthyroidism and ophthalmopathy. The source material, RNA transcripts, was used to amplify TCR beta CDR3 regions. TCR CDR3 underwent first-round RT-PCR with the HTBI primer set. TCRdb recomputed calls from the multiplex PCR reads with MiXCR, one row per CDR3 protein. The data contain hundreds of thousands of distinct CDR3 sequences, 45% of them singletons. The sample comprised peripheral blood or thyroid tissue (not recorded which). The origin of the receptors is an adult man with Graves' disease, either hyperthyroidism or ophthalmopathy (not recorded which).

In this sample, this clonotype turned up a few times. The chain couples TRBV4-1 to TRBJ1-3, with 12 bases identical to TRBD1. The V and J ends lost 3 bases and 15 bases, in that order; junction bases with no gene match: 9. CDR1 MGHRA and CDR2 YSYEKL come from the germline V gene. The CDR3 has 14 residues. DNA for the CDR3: TGCGCCAGCAGCCAGCCGGGACAGGGGGCTCAGGCATATTTT. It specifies CASSQPGQGAQAYF.

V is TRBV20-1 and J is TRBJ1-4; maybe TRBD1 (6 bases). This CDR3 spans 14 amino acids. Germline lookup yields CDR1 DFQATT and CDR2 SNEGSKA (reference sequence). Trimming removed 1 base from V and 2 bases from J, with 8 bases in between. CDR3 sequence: CSARVGQTNEKLFF. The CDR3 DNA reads TGCAGTGCTAGAGTCGGACAGACTAATGAAAAACTGTTTTTT.

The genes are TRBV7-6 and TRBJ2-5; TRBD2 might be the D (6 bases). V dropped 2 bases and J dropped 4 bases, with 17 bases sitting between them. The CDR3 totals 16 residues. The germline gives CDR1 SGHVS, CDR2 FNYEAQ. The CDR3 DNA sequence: TGTGCCAGCAGCTTACGAGGGGTTACTAGCTTAGAGACCCAGTACTTC. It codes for CASSLRGVTSLETQYF.

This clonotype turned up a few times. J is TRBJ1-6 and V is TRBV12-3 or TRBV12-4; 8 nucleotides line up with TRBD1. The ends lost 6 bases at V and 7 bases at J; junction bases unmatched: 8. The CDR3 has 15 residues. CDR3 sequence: CASRPGQGWNSPLHF. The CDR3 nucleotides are TGTGCCAGCAGACCCGGACAGGGCTGGAATTCACCCCTCCACTTT.

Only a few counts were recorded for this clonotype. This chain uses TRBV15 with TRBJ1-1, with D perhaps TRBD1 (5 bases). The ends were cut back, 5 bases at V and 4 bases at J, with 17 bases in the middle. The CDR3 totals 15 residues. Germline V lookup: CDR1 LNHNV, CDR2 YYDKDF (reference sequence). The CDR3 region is CATSPRDGGTTEAFF. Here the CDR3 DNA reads TGTGCCACCAGCCCCCGGGACGGGGGGACCACTGAAGCTTTCTTT.

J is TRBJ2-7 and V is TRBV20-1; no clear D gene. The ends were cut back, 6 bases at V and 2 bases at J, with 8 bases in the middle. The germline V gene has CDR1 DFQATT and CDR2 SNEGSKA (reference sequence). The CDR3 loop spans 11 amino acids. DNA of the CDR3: TGCAGTGCCCGAGCCACCTACGAGCAGTACTTC. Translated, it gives CSARATYEQYF.

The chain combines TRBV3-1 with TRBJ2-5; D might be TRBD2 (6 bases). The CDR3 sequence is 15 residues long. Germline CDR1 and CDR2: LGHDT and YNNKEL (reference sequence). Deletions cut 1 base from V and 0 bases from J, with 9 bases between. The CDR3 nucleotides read TGTGCCAGCAGCCAAGCCGGGGGAGACCAAGAGACCCAGTACTTC. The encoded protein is CASSQAGGDQETQYF.

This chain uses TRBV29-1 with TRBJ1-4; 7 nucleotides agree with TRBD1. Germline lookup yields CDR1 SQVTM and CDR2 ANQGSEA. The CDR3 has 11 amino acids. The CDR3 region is CGGQGDEKLFF. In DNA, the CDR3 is TGCGGTGGGCAGGGGGATGAAAAACTGTTTTTT.